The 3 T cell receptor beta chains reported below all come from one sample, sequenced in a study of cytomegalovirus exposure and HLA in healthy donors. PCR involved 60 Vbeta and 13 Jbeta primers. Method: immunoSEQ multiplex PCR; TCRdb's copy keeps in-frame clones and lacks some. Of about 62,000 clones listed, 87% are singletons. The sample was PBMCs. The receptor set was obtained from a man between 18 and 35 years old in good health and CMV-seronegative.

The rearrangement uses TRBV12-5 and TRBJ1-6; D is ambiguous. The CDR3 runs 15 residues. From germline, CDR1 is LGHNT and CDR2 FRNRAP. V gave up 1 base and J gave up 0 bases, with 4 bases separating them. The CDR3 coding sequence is TGTGCTAGTGGTTTGGGCGCCTCCTATAATTCACCCCTCCACTTT. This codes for CASGLGASYNSPLHF.

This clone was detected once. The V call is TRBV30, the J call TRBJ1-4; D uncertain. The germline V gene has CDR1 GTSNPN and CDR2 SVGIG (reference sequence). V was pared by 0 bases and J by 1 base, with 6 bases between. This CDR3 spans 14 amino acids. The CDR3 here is CAWSVLRTNEKLFF. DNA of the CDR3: TGTGCCTGGAGTGTTTTGAGAACTAATGAAAAACTGTTTTTT. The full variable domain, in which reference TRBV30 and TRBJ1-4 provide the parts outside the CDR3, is SQTIHQWPATLVQPVGSPLSLECTVEGTSNPNLYWYRQAAGRGLQLLFYSVGIGQISSEVPQNLSASRPQDRQFILSSKKLLLSDSGFYLCAWSVLRTNEKLFFGSGTQLSVL.

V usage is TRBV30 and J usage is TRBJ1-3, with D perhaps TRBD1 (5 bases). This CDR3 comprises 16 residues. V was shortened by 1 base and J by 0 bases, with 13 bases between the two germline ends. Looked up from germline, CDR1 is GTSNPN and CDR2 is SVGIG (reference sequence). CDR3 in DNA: TGTGCCTGGAGTGGTCAATTCGGGGGCTCTGGAAACACCATATATTTT. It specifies CAWSGQFGGSGNTIYF. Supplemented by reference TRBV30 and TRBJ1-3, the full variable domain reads SQTIHQWPATLVQPVGSPLSLECTVEGTSNPNLYWYRQAAGRGLQLLFYSVGIGQISSEVPQNLSASRPQDRQFILSSKKLLLSDSGFYLCAWSGQFGGSGNTIYFGEGSWLTVV.